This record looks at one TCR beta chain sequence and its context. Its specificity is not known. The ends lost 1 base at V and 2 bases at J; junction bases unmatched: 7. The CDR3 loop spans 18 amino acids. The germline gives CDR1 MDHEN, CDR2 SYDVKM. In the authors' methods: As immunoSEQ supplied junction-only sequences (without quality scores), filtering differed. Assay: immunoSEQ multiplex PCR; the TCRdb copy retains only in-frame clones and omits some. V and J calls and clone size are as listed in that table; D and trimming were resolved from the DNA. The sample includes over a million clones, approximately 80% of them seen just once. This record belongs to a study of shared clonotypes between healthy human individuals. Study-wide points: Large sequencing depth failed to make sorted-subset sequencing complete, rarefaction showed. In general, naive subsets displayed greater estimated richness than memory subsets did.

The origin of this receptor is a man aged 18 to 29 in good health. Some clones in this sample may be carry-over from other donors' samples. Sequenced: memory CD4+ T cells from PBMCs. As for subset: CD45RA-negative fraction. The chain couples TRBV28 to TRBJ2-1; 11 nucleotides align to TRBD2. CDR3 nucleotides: TGTGCCAGCAGTTTATCCTTTCCGACTAGCGGGGCCTACAATGAGCAGTTCTTC. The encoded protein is CASSLSFPTSGAYNEQFF. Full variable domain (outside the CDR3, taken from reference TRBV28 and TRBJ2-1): DVKVTQSSRYLVKRTGEKVFLECVQDMDHENMFWYRQDPGLGLRLIYFSYDVKMKEKGDIPEGYSVSREKKERFSLILESASTNQTSMYLCASSLSFPTSGAYNEQFFGPGTRLTVL.